This TCR beta chain appears in the sequencing data of a study of blood T cell repertoires in COVID-19. Germline CDR1 and CDR2: LNHNV and YYDKDF (reference sequence). The CDR3 sequence is 14 residues long. V was pared by 6 bases and J by 9 bases, with 11 bases of the junction left unmatched. This clone was found a few times. Only in-frame clones appear in the TCRdb table, and some are missing; sequencing was by immunoSEQ multiplex PCR. This table holds 190,000 or so clones, more than 70% found once. Sequencing was done on a sample of PBMCs or T cells enriched from blood (not recorded which). The V call is TRBV15, the J call TRBJ1-5, with TRBD1 matching 7 bases. The TCR originated in a woman younger than 30 who had recovered from COVID-19. The CDR3 DNA reads TGTGCCACCAGGGTACAGGGGACCCCTGGGCCCCAGCATTTT. This gives the protein CATRVQGTPGPQHF. Together with reference TRBV15 and TRBJ1-5, the CDR3 gives the full variable domain: DAMVIQNPRYQVTQFGKPVTLSCSQTLNHNVMYWYQQKSSQAPKLLFHYYDKDFNNEADTPDNFQSRRPNTSFCFLDIRSPGLGDTAMYLCATRVQGTPGPQHFGDGTRLSIL.